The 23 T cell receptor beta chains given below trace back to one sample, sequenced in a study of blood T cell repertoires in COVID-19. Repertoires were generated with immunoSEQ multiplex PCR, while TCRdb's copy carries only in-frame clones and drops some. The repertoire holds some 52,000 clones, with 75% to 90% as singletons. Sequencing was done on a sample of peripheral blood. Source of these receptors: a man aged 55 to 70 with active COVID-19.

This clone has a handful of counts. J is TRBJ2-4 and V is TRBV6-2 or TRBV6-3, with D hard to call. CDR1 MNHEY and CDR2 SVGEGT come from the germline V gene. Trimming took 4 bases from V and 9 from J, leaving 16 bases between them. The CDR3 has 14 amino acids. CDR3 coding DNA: TGTGCCAGCAGTTCCACCCCCTCTTGGAGCATTCAGTACTTC. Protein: CASSSTPSWSIQYF.

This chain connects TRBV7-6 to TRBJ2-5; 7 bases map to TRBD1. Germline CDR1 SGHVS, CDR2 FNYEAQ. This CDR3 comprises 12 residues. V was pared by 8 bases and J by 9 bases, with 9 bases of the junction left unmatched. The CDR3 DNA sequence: TGTGCCAGCGCGAGGGGAACAGGGGCCCAGTACTTC. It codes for CASARGTGAQYF.

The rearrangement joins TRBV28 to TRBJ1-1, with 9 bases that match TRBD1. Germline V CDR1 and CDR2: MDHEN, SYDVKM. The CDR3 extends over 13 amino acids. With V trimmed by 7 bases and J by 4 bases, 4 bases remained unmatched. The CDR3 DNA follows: TGTGCCAGCATCATGACAGGGGGCACTGAAGCTTTCTTT. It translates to CASIMTGGTEAFF. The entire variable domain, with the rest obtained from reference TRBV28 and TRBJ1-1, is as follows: DVKVTQSSRYLVKRTGEKVFLECVQDMDHENMFWYRQDPGLGLRLIYFSYDVKMKEKGDIPEGYSVSREKKERFSLILESASTNQTSMYLCASIMTGGTEAFFGQGTRLTVV.

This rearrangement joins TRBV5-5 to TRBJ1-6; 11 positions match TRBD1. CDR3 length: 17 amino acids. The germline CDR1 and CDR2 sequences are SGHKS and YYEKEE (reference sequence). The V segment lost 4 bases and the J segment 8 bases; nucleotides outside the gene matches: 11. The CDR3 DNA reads TGTGCCAGCAGCACACCGGGACAGGGGGGGTATGATTCACCCCTCCACTTT. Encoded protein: CASSTPGQGGYDSPLHF.

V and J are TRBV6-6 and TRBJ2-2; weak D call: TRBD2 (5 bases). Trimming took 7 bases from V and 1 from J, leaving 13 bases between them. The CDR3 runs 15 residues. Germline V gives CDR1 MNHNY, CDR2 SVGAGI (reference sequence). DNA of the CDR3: TGTGCCAGCACCAGTGCTCGGGAGAACACCGGGGAGCTGTTTTTT. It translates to CASTSARENTGELFF.

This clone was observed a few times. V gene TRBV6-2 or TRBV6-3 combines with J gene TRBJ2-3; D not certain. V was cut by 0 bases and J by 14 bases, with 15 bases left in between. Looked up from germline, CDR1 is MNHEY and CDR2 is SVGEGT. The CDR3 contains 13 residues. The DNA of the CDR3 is TGTGCCAGCAGTTACTCGATAATCGTAGAGCCGTATTTT. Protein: CASSYSIIVEPYF.

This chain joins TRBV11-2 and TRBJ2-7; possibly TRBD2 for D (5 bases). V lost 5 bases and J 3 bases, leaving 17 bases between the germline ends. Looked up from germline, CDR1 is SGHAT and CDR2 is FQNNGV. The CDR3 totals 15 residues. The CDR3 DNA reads TGTGCCAGCAGCCCTTTGAGGGAGCCGATCTACGAGCAGTACTTC. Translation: CASSPLREPIYEQYF.

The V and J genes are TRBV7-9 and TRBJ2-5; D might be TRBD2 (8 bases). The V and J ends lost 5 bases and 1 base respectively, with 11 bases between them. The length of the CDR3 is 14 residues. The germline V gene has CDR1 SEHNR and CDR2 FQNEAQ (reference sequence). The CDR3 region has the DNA TGTGCCAGCAGCCGGGAGGGGGCCCAAGAGACCCAGTACTTC. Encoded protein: CASSREGAQETQYF.

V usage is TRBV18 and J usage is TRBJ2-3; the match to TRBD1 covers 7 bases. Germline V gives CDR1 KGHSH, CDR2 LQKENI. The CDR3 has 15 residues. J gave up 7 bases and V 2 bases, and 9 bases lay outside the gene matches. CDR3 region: CASSPARRTGYTQYF. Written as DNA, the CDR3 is TGTGCCAGCTCACCAGCCCGTAGGACAGGCTATACGCAGTATTTT.

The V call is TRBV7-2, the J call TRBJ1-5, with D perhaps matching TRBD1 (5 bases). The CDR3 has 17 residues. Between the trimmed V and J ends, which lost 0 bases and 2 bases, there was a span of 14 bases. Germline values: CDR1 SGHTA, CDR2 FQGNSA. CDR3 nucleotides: TGTGCCAGCAGCTTAGCAGTTCGGGGGAAGGGCAATCAGCCCCAGCATTTT. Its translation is CASSLAVRGKGNQPQHF.

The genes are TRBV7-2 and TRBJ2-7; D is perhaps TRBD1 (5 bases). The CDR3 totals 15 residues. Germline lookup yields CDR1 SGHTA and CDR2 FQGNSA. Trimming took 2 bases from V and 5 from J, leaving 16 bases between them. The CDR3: CASSLSVGRADEQYF. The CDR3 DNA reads TGTGCCAGCAGCTTATCGGTTGGCAGGGCCGACGAGCAGTACTTC.

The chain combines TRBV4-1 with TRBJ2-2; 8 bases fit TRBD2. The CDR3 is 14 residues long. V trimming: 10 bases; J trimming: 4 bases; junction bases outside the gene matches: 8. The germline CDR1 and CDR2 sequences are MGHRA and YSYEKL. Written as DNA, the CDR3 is TGCGCCACCAGGGGTAGCGGGACCACCGGGGAGCTGTTTTTT. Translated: CATRGSGTTGELFF.

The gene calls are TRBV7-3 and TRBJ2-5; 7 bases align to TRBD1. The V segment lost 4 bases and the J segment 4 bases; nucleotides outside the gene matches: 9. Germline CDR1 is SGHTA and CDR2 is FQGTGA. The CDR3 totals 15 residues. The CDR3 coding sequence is TGTGCCAGCAGCTCTCAACAGGGGACGGGAGAGACCCAGTACTTC. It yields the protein CASSSQQGTGETQYF. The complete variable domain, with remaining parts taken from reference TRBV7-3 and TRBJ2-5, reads GAGVSQTPSNKVTEKGKYVELRCDPISGHTALYWYRQSLGQGPEFLIYFQGTGAADDSGLPNDRFFAVRPEGSVSTLKIQRTERGDSAVYLCASSSQQGTGETQYFGPGTRLLVL.

CDR3 DNA: TGTGCCAGCAGCGTAGGCCCCCAAGGGGCCGAGACCCAGTACTTC. This encodes CASSVGPQGAETQYF. V and J are TRBV9 and TRBJ2-5, with a weak D call TRBD1 (5 bases). Trimming took off 0 bases at V and 5 bases at J, with 14 bases between the two ends. Germline CDR1 SGDLS, CDR2 YYNGEE. CDR3 length: 15 residues.

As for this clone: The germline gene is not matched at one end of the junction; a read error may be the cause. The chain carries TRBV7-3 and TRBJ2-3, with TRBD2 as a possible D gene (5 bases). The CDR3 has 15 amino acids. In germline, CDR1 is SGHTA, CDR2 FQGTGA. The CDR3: CASSLGLASRDTQYF. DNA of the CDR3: TGTGCCAGCAGCTTAGGGCTAGCAAGCAGAGATACGCAGTATTTT.

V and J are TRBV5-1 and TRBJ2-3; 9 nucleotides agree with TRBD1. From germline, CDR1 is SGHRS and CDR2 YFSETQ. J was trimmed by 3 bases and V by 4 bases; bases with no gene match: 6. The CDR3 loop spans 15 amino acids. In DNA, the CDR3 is TGCGCCAGCAGCGTTCGGGACAGGGAAACAGATACGCAGTATTTT. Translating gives CASSVRDRETDTQYF.

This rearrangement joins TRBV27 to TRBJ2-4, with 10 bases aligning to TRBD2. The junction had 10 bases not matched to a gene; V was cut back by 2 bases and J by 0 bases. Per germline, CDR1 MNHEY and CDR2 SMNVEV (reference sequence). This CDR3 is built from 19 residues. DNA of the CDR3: TGTGCCAGCAGTTTAGTCACTAGCGGGATAGAGGCAGCCAAAAACATTCAGTACTTC. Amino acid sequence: CASSLVTSGIEAAKNIQYF.

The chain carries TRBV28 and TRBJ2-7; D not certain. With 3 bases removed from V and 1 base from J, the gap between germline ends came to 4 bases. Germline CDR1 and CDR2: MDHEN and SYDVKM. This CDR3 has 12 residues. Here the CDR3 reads CASSFGSYEQYF. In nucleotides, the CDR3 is TGTGCCAGCAGTTTCGGGTCCTACGAGCAGTACTTC.

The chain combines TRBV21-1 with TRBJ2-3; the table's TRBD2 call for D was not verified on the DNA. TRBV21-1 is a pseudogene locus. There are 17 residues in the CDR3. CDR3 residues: CASSKASRTSVSDTQYF. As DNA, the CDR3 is TGTGCCAGCAGCAAAGCTTCCAGGACTAGCGTTTCAGATACGCAGTATTTT.

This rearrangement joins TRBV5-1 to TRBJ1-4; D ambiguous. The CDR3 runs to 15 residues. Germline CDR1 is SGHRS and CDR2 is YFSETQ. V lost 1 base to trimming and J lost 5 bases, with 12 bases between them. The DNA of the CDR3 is TGCGCCAGCAGCTTGAACGGCAGGAAGAATGAAAAACTGTTTTTT. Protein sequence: CASSLNGRKNEKLFF.

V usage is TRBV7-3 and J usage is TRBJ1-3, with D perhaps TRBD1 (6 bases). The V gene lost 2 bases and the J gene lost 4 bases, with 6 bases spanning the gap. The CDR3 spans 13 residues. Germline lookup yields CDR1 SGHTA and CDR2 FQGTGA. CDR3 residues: CASSLGTGNTIYF. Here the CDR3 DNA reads TGTGCCAGCAGCTTAGGGACAGGAAACACCATATATTTT.

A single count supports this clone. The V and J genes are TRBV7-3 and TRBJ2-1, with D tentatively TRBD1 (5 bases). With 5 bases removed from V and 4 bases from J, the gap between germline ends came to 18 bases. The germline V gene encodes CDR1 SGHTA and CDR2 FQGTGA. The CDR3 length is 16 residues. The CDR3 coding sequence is TGTGCCAGCAGCCCTCTAGGACACCAGAAGTACAATGAGCAGTTCTTC. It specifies CASSPLGHQKYNEQFF.

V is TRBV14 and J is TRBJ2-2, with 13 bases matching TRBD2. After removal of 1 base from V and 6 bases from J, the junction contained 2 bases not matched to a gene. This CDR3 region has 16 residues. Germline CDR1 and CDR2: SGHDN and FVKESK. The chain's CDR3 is CASSQVGLAGAGELFF. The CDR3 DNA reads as TGTGCCAGCAGCCAAGTTGGACTAGCGGGAGCCGGGGAGCTGTTTTTT.